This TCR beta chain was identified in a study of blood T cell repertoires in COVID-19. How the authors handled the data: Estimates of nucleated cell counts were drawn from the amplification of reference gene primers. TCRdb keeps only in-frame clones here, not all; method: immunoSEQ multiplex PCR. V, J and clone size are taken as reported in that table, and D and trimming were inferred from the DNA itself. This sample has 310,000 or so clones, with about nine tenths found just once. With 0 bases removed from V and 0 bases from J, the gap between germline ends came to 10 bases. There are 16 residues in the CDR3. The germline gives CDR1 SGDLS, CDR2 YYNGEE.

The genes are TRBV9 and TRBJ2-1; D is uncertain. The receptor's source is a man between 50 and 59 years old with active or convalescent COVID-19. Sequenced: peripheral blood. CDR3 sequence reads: CASSVGELLSYNEQFF. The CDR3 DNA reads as TGTGCCAGCAGCGTAGGAGAGCTGCTCTCCTACAATGAGCAGTTCTTC.